These T cell receptor beta chains were read from a single sample in a study of shared clonotypes between healthy human individuals. Profiled with immunoSEQ multiplex PCR; TCRdb holds only in-frame clones, not every one. The table records roughly 1,600,000 clones, 97% to 99% of them present only once. The sequenced sample consisted of naive CD4+ T cells sorted from blood. The receptors derive from a man younger than 45 in good health. CDR3s include the opening cysteine and the closing phenylalanine or tryptophan. D genes are given only for firm matches. Rows give clone size only sometimes, using once, few, many, or a class for an expanded clone.

v_gene: TRBV11-3
j_gene: TRBJ2-1
abundance: -
d_gene: -
CDR3nt: TGTGCCAGCAGCAACCTCGGGACAAGTCCTATAAGCTCCTACAATGAGCAGTTCTTC
CDR3aa: CASSNLGTSPISSYNEQFF

v_gene: TRBV30
j_gene: TRBJ2-7
abundance: -
d_gene: -
CDR3nt: TGTGCCTGGAGTGTACTAGTAATTGGGACCTACGAGCAGTACTTC
CDR3aa: CAWSVLVIGTYEQYF

v_gene: TRBV5-8
j_gene: TRBJ2-3
abundance: -
d_gene: -
CDR3nt: TGTGCCAGCAGCTTAGGTCGGGAAAACACAGATACGCAGTATTTT
CDR3aa: CASSLGRENTDTQYF

v_gene: TRBV18
j_gene: TRBJ1-1
abundance: once
d_gene: TRBD1
CDR3nt: TGTGCCAGCTCACTATTACCGAAGGACAGGGGGCATGTGAACACTGAAGCTTTCTTT
CDR3aa: CASSLLPKDRGHVNTEAFF

v_gene: TRBV11-2
j_gene: TRBJ2-7
abundance: once
d_gene: -
CDR3nt: TGTGCCAGCAGCTTTAGGAGACAGTCCTACGAGCAGTACTTC
CDR3aa: CASSFRRQSYEQYF

v_gene: TRBV5-1
j_gene: TRBJ1-4
abundance: -
d_gene: TRBD1
CDR3nt: TGCGCCAGCAGCCCTGACAGGGGGCGTGATGAAAAACTGTTTTTT
CDR3aa: CASSPDRGRDEKLFF

v_gene: TRBV18
j_gene: TRBJ2-7
abundance: -
d_gene: -
CDR3nt: TGTGCCAGCTCACCCCCTTTCCAAGGTAGCTACGAGCAGTACTTC
CDR3aa: CASSPPFQGSYEQYF

v_gene: TRBV7-2
j_gene: TRBJ2-7
abundance: -
d_gene: -
CDR3nt: TGTGCCAGCACTCCGGGTGGGCAGGGCGTGTACTTC
CDR3aa: CASTPGGQGVYF

v_gene: TRBV5-6
j_gene: TRBJ2-1
abundance: -
d_gene: TRBD2
CDR3nt: TGTGCCAGCAGCTCGCTAGCGGGGAGGGCGTTTGAGCAGTTCTTC
CDR3aa: CASSSLAGRAFEQFF

v_gene: TRBV28
j_gene: TRBJ1-1
abundance: -
d_gene: -
CDR3nt: TGTGCCAGTAGCCTGACGGCCCTCACTGAAGCTTTCTTT
CDR3aa: CASSLTALTEAFF

v_gene: TRBV19
j_gene: TRBJ2-7
abundance: -
d_gene: -
CDR3nt: TGTGCCAGTAGTCTCAACAGAGGACCCTACGAGCAGTACTTC
CDR3aa: CASSLNRGPYEQYF

v_gene: TRBV11-2
j_gene: TRBJ1-2
abundance: -
d_gene: -
CDR3nt: TGTGCCAGCAGTGGAACAGGGATATTTAGGTTAACTAGTGGCTACACCTTC
CDR3aa: CASSGTGIFRLTSGYTF

v_gene: TRBV10-3
j_gene: TRBJ2-3
abundance: -
d_gene: -
CDR3nt: TGTGCCATCAGTCCCGGTTATGGCGGCACAGATACGCAGTATTTT
CDR3aa: CAISPGYGGTDTQYF

v_gene: TRBV4-1
j_gene: TRBJ2-7
abundance: once
d_gene: TRBD1
CDR3nt: TGCGCCAGCAGCCAAGAACCACATCTCGGGACAGGAACATACGAGCAGTACTTC
CDR3aa: CASSQEPHLGTGTYEQYF

v_gene: TRBV7-9
j_gene: TRBJ2-3
abundance: -
d_gene: TRBD2
CDR3nt: TGTGCCAGCAGCTGGACCGTAGCGGGAGGGGTCGTAGATACGCAGTATTTT
CDR3aa: CASSWTVAGGVVDTQYF

v_gene: TRBV5-6
j_gene: TRBJ2-3
abundance: -
d_gene: TRBD2
CDR3nt: TGTGCCAGCAGCTCTCCGACTAGCGGGAGCACAGATACGCAGTATTTT
CDR3aa: CASSSPTSGSTDTQYF

v_gene: TRBV5-4
j_gene: TRBJ2-1
abundance: -
d_gene: -
CDR3nt: TGTGCCAGCAGCTTGTATCAGGGGGGGGCTGGTGAGCAGTTCTTC
CDR3aa: CASSLYQGGAGEQFF

v_gene: TRBV2
j_gene: TRBJ1-4
abundance: -
d_gene: -
CDR3nt: TGTGCCAGCAGTGGGCAGGGGCTAGGGCTAAATGAAAAACTGTTTTTT
CDR3aa: CASSGQGLGLNEKLFF

v_gene: TRBV7-6
j_gene: TRBJ2-1
abundance: -
d_gene: TRBD2
CDR3nt: TGTGCCAGCAGCTCGAGACTAGCGCTAGGAACCTACAATGAGCAGTTCTTC
CDR3aa: CASSSRLALGTYNEQFF

v_gene: TRBV18
j_gene: TRBJ2-2
abundance: -
d_gene: TRBD2
CDR3nt: TGTGCCAGCTCACCCGGACTAGCGGGAGCCACCGGGGAGCTGTTTTTT
CDR3aa: CASSPGLAGATGELFF

v_gene: TRBV7-9
j_gene: TRBJ2-7
abundance: -
d_gene: -
CDR3nt: TGTGCCAGCAGCTTAAAACAGTCCGGGACCGACGAGCAGTACTTC
CDR3aa: CASSLKQSGTDEQYF

v_gene: TRBV5-1
j_gene: TRBJ2-3
abundance: -
d_gene: -
CDR3nt: TGCGCCAGCAGCTTGGGGTTCCCGGATACGCAGTATTTT
CDR3aa: CASSLGFPDTQYF

v_gene: TRBV5-5
j_gene: TRBJ2-1
abundance: -
d_gene: TRBD2
CDR3nt: TGTGCCAGCAGCCCCCAGGGAGGGAACAATGAGCAGTTCTTC
CDR3aa: CASSPQGGNNEQFF

v_gene: TRBV11-2
j_gene: TRBJ2-7
abundance: -
d_gene: -
CDR3nt: TGTGCCAGCAGCTTAGAAGGGGATAGCTCCTACGAGCAGTACTTC
CDR3aa: CASSLEGDSSYEQYF

v_gene: TRBV5-6
j_gene: TRBJ2-5
abundance: once
d_gene: -
CDR3nt: TGTGCCAGCAGTTCGTCGGGGGAGACCCAGTACTTC
CDR3aa: CASSSSGETQYF

v_gene: TRBV7-9
j_gene: TRBJ2-3
abundance: -
d_gene: TRBD2
CDR3nt: TGTGCCAGCAGCGTCCCCGCCCATCTAGCGGGAAACGGTGCGCAGTATTTT
CDR3aa: CASSVPAHLAGNGAQYF

v_gene: TRBV5-1
j_gene: TRBJ2-3
abundance: -
d_gene: -
CDR3nt: TGCGCCAGCAGCTCCTCTAGCACAGATACGCAGTATTTT
CDR3aa: CASSSSSTDTQYF

v_gene: TRBV5-1
j_gene: TRBJ1-5
abundance: -
d_gene: TRBD1
CDR3nt: TGCGCCAGCAGCCTGGGGCCTGGACAGGGGGCTTTGAGCAATCAGCCCCAGCATTTT
CDR3aa: CASSLGPGQGALSNQPQHF

v_gene: TRBV28
j_gene: TRBJ2-7
abundance: -
d_gene: -
CDR3nt: TGTGCCAGCAGTTTCCTGTCCTACGAGCAGTACTTC
CDR3aa: CASSFLSYEQYF

v_gene: TRBV29-1
j_gene: TRBJ2-7
abundance: -
d_gene: TRBD1
CDR3nt: TGCAGCGTTTGGGACAGGGGGCCTTACGAGCAGTACTTC
CDR3aa: CSVWDRGPYEQYF

v_gene: TRBV19
j_gene: TRBJ2-3
abundance: -
d_gene: TRBD2
CDR3nt: TGTGCCAGCAGGGTAAGCGGGAGGGCCCCAGATACGCAGTATTTT
CDR3aa: CASRVSGRAPDTQYF

v_gene: TRBV11-1
j_gene: TRBJ2-1
abundance: -
d_gene: -
CDR3nt: TGTGCCAGCAGCGGCAGGGGAGGTGAGCAGTTCTTC
CDR3aa: CASSGRGGEQFF

v_gene: TRBV2
j_gene: TRBJ2-3
abundance: -
d_gene: -
CDR3nt: TGTGCCAGCAGTGTGACGCAGGATACGCAGTATTTT
CDR3aa: CASSVTQDTQYF

v_gene: TRBV2
j_gene: TRBJ2-1
abundance: -
d_gene: TRBD2
CDR3nt: TGTGCCAGCAGTGAGGTAGCGGGAGGGGTTGAGCAGTTCTTC
CDR3aa: CASSEVAGGVEQFF

v_gene: TRBV25-1
j_gene: TRBJ1-2
abundance: -
d_gene: -
CDR3nt: TGTGCCAGCAGTGAATTTGGCAGGGAGTATGGCTACACCTTC
CDR3aa: CASSEFGREYGYTF

v_gene: TRBV7-8
j_gene: TRBJ2-7
abundance: -
d_gene: -
CDR3nt: TGTGCCAGCAGCTTAGTTTTGGGGAGCTCCTACGAGCAGTACTTC
CDR3aa: CASSLVLGSSYEQYF

v_gene: TRBV5-1
j_gene: TRBJ1-1
abundance: -
d_gene: -
CDR3nt: TGCGCCAGCAGCTTGACCAGGAGCACTGAAGCTTTCTTT
CDR3aa: CASSLTRSTEAFF

v_gene: TRBV9
j_gene: TRBJ2-3
abundance: -
d_gene: TRBD1
CDR3nt: TGTGCCAGCAGCCAACCTGGGACAGGATCCCCCGCGTTTGATACGCAGTATTTT
CDR3aa: CASSQPGTGSPAFDTQYF

v_gene: TRBV6-6
j_gene: TRBJ2-2
abundance: few
d_gene: -
CDR3nt: TGTGCCAGCAGTCAAATAAACACCGGGGAGCTGTTTTTT
CDR3aa: CASSQINTGELFF

v_gene: TRBV7-6
j_gene: TRBJ2-2
abundance: -
d_gene: TRBD1
CDR3nt: TGTGCCAGCAGCTCTCGGACAGGGCCCGGAACCGGGGAGCTGTTTTTT
CDR3aa: CASSSRTGPGTGELFF

v_gene: TRBV14
j_gene: TRBJ2-1
abundance: -
d_gene: TRBD2
CDR3nt: TGTGCCAGCAGCCAGGGAACCGACGGACTAGCGGGATACAATGAGCAGTTCTTC
CDR3aa: CASSQGTDGLAGYNEQFF

v_gene: TRBV19
j_gene: TRBJ2-1
abundance: once
d_gene: TRBD2
CDR3nt: TGTGCCACCAAGCGGGACCCTGGGGTCAATGAGCAGTTCTTC
CDR3aa: CATKRDPGVNEQFF

v_gene: TRBV5-1
j_gene: TRBJ2-1
abundance: -
d_gene: -
CDR3nt: TGCGCCAGCAGCTTGATCGATAGCTCCTACAATGAGCAGTTCTTC
CDR3aa: CASSLIDSSYNEQFF

v_gene: TRBV11-2
j_gene: TRBJ1-5
abundance: -
d_gene: -
CDR3nt: TGTGCCAGCAGCTTAGGACTCAATCAGCCCCAGCATTTT
CDR3aa: CASSLGLNQPQHF

v_gene: TRBV9
j_gene: TRBJ1-1
abundance: -
d_gene: -
CDR3nt: TGTGCCAGCAGCGTAGGGCAGGGCGTGAGCACTGAAGCTTTCTTT
CDR3aa: CASSVGQGVSTEAFF

v_gene: TRBV18
j_gene: TRBJ2-7
abundance: -
d_gene: TRBD1
CDR3nt: TGTGCCAGCTCACCGGGGGCAATCCAGGGGGTCGAGCAGTACTTC
CDR3aa: CASSPGAIQGVEQYF

v_gene: TRBV28
j_gene: TRBJ2-1
abundance: -
d_gene: -
CDR3nt: TGTGCCAGCAGTTTTGCCACAGGTCTATTATACAATGAGCAGTTCTTC
CDR3aa: CASSFATGLLYNEQFF

v_gene: TRBV9
j_gene: TRBJ2-3
abundance: -
d_gene: TRBD2
CDR3nt: TGTGCCAGCAGCGCCATAATAGCGGGAGGGCCAGATACGCAGTATTTT
CDR3aa: CASSAIIAGGPDTQYF

v_gene: TRBV7-9
j_gene: TRBJ2-2
abundance: -
d_gene: -
CDR3nt: TGTGCCAACGGGCGTGGGGGCCTGTACACCGGGGAGCTGTTTTTT
CDR3aa: CANGRGGLYTGELFF

v_gene: TRBV5-1
j_gene: TRBJ2-1
abundance: -
d_gene: TRBD2
CDR3nt: TGCGCCAGCAGCTTGGAGGGAGCGGGAGTGGGAGAGCAGTTCTTC
CDR3aa: CASSLEGAGVGEQFF

v_gene: TRBV7-2
j_gene: TRBJ2-1
abundance: -
d_gene: -
CDR3nt: TGTGCCAGCAGCAAGGGAGGCGGCTCCTACAATGAGCAGTTCTTC
CDR3aa: CASSKGGGSYNEQFF

v_gene: TRBV5-6
j_gene: TRBJ2-1
abundance: once
d_gene: TRBD2
CDR3nt: TGTGCCAGCAGCTATGGACTAGCGGGAGTTGGGAACTACAATGAGCAGTTCTTC
CDR3aa: CASSYGLAGVGNYNEQFF

v_gene: TRBV5-8
j_gene: TRBJ1-5
abundance: -
d_gene: -
CDR3nt: TGTGCCAGCAGCTGGGCCCCGGGTCGCGGGGATCAGCCCCAGCATTTT
CDR3aa: CASSWAPGRGDQPQHF

v_gene: TRBV18
j_gene: TRBJ1-5
abundance: -
d_gene: TRBD1
CDR3nt: TGTGCCAGCTCACCACGCGGACAGGGGGCGAGCCAGCCCCAGCATTTT
CDR3aa: CASSPRGQGASQPQHF

v_gene: TRBV5-6
j_gene: TRBJ2-7
abundance: -
d_gene: -
CDR3nt: TGTGCCAGCAGCTCCACCCCGTACAGGGACGAGCAGTACTTC
CDR3aa: CASSSTPYRDEQYF

v_gene: TRBV30
j_gene: TRBJ1-2
abundance: -
d_gene: -
CDR3nt: TGTGCCCGCGCAACCGGGGCAGGAAGGGCCTTC
CDR3aa: CARATGAGRAF

v_gene: TRBV7-8
j_gene: TRBJ1-3
abundance: -
d_gene: -
CDR3nt: TGTGCCAGCAGCCTAAGCGGGGGTATCTCTGGAAACACCATATATTTT
CDR3aa: CASSLSGGISGNTIYF

v_gene: TRBV5-1
j_gene: TRBJ2-7
abundance: -
d_gene: TRBD1
CDR3nt: TGCGCCAGCAGCCCGGGACAGGGCTTGAAAGAGCAGTACTTC
CDR3aa: CASSPGQGLKEQYF

v_gene: TRBV2
j_gene: TRBJ2-2
abundance: -
d_gene: TRBD2
CDR3nt: TGTGCCAGCAGTGGCGACCTGCGTCACGGGAGGGACACCGGGGAGCTGTTTTTT
CDR3aa: CASSGDLRHGRDTGELFF